The 17 T cell receptor beta chains below come from one sample, sequenced in a study (dated by TCRdb to the mid-2010s). Libraries were made using 5' RACE. For sequencing, an Illumina MiSeq was employed. In TCRdb, the public reads were trimmed at Q25 with fastp and aligned with MiXCR, with productive beta chains retained. Entries are consolidated by CDR3 protein sequence, retaining the most common genes and DNA. This sample's records show over 15 distinct CDR3 sequences. Sequencing input: memory CD4+ T cells sorted from a lymph node. This specimen's cell subset or site label, per the study, means: memory CD4+ T cells, CD4+CD45RO+CD25-. The origin of the receptors is a female donor with breast cancer.

Worth noting for this clonotype: The library was built for alpha chains, so this beta chain is an off-target read and its size means little. The chain links TRBV7-6 to TRBJ2-7; D gene ambiguous. The CDR3 sequence is 12 residues long. CDR1 is SGHVS and CDR2 is FNYEAQ in the germline V gene. Trimming took off 4 bases at V and 5 bases at J, with 9 bases between the two ends. The CDR3 DNA follows: TGTGCCAGCAGCTCGACCGGTAACGAGCAGTACTTC. Residues: CASSSTGNEQYF. The variable domain in full, completed from reference TRBV7-6 and TRBJ2-7, reads GAGVSQSPRYKVTKRGQDVALRCDPISGHVSLYWYRQALGQGPEFLTYFNYEAQQDKSGLPNDRFSAERPEGSISTLTIQRTEQRDSAMYRCASSSTGNEQYFGPGTRLTVT.

Comment on this clonotype: Because this beta chain is a stray read in a library intended to capture alpha chains, its abundance should not be given much weight. The chain has TRBV11-2 and TRBJ2-7; the D call may be TRBD1 or TRBD2 (5 bases each). The CDR3 contains 15 residues. In germline, CDR1 is SGHAT, CDR2 FQNNGV. The ends were cut back, 2 bases at V and 2 bases at J, with 13 bases in the middle. Written as DNA, the CDR3 is TGTGCCAGCAGCTTATATAGCGACAGAACCTACGAGCAGTACTTC. It encodes CASSLYSDRTYEQYF.

Notes on this clonotype: Since it is a stray read in a library aimed at alpha chains, this beta chain has a size that is not meaningful. This chain connects TRBV12-3 or TRBV12-4 to TRBJ2-2; D possibly corresponds to TRBD2 (5 bases). Trimming shortened V by 6 bases and J by 1 base, and 12 bases separated the two germline ends. There are 15 residues in the CDR3. CDR3 protein: CASRGGFRNTGELFF. The CDR3 region has the DNA TGTGCCAGCAGAGGCGGGTTCAGGAACACCGGGGAGCTGTTTTTT.

About this clonotype itself: This beta chain lies outside the target of a library built for alpha chains; its clone size means little. The J gene is TRBJ1-5, the V gene TRBV20-1; D possibly corresponds to TRBD1 (5 bases). Trimming shortened V by 3 bases and J by 4 bases, and 13 bases separated the two germline ends. Germline V gene lookup returns CDR1 DFQATT and CDR2 SNEGSKA (reference sequence). The CDR3 is 14 amino acids. CDR3 DNA: TGCAGTGCTAGGGACGGGGCTAAAAATCAGCCCCAGCATTTT. The encoded protein is CSARDGAKNQPQHF.

Comment on this clonotype: A library made for alpha chains picked up this beta chain off target, so its size means little. The chain combines TRBV15 with TRBJ2-3; D is uncertain. The CDR3 length is 12 residues. Germline CDR1 and CDR2: LNHNV and YYDKDF (reference sequence). Deletions cut 0 bases from V and 5 bases from J, with 3 bases between. CDR3 coding DNA: TGTGCCACCAGCAGAGATCAAGATACGCAGTATTTT. This translates into CATSRDQDTQYF.

This clonotype has just one count. This beta chain appears as a stray read in a library generated for alpha chains; its size is not informative. The V and J genes are TRBV11-3 and TRBJ2-3; D possibly matches TRBD1 or TRBD2 (5 bases each). Germline V CDR1 and CDR2: SGHNT, YENEEA. This CDR3 region has 16 residues. The V end was cut by 4 bases, the J end by 1 base, with 15 bases between. Written as DNA, the CDR3 is TGTGCCAGCAGCTCCGGCCGGGGCAGGGGCACAGATACGCAGTATTTT. The encoded protein is CASSSGRGRGTDTQYF.

Comments on this clonotype: Because the library targeted alpha chains, this beta chain is an off-target read whose size means little. The chain recombines TRBV10-1 with TRBJ2-3, with 7 bases that match TRBD1. The trim removed 8 bases at V and 2 bases at J, leaving 4 bases unmatched. CDR1 is WNHNN, CDR2 SYGVQD, per germline (reference sequence). This CDR3 is built from 13 residues. The CDR3 spells CASGDRTTDTQYF. In DNA, the CDR3 is TGCGCCAGCGGGGACAGAACCACAGATACGCAGTATTTT.

Worth noting for this clonotype: Being off target in a library aimed at alpha chains, this beta chain has a size of little meaning. This chain joins TRBV7-9 and TRBJ1-4, with D perhaps matching TRBD1 (5 bases). Germline CDR1 SEHNR, CDR2 FQNEAQ (reference sequence). Trimming left V 6 bases short and J 6 bases short, with 11 bases between. This CDR3 contains 13 residues. The CDR3 protein is CASRGRVDEKLFF. The CDR3 DNA reads TGTGCCAGCAGGGGGCGGGTGGATGAAAAACTGTTTTTT.

A word on this clonotype: This beta chain represents an off-target read in a library built for alpha chains; its size is of limited meaning. The chain combines TRBV7-8 with TRBJ1-5; no reliable D call. In germline, CDR1 is SGHVS, CDR2 FQNEAQ. V dropped 2 bases and J dropped 3 bases, with 5 bases sitting between them. CDR3 length: 13 amino acids. CDR3 region: CASSLSPNQPQHF. CDR3 DNA sequence: TGTGCCAGCAGCTTAAGCCCCAATCAGCCCCAGCATTTT. Looking up the rest from reference TRBV7-8 and TRBJ1-5 gives the full variable domain: GAGVSQSPRYKVAKRGQDVALRCDPISGHVSLFWYQQALGQGPEFLTYFQNEAQLDKSGLPSDRFFAERPEGSVSTLKIQRTQQEDSAVYLCASSLSPNQPQHFGDGTRLSIL.

On this clonotype itself: Within a library made for alpha chains, this beta chain is off target, and its count is uninformative. The rearrangement joins TRBV10-3 to TRBJ1-5; tentative D call: TRBD1 (5 bases). Looked up from germline, CDR1 is ENHRY and CDR2 is SYGVKD. CDR3 length equals 13 residues. The V and J ends lost 4 bases and 1 base respectively, with 5 bases between them. The CDR3 spells CAISGDSNQPQHF. The CDR3 DNA reads as TGTGCCATCAGTGGGGACAGCAATCAGCCCCAGCATTTT.

Concerning this clonotype: For a library built for alpha chains, this beta chain is a stray read; little rests on its size. The chain has TRBV7-2 and TRBJ1-2, with a possible D match to TRBD1 (6 bases). Per the germline V gene, CDR1 is SGHTA and CDR2 is FQGNSA. Between the trimmed V and J ends, which lost 6 bases and 8 bases, there was a span of 22 bases. The CDR3 consists of 15 residues. As DNA, the CDR3 is TGTGCCAGCAGTACGCAGGGAATACAGGGTGGAGGCTACACCTTC. Translation gives CASSTQGIQGGGYTF.

This clonotype has just one count. Being off target in a library aimed at alpha chains, this beta chain has a size of little meaning. The chain joins TRBV28 to TRBJ1-4; possibly TRBD1 for D (5 bases). The CDR3 spans 12 residues. CDR1 MDHEN and CDR2 SYDVKM come from the germline V gene. Trimming left V 7 bases short and J 8 bases short, with 11 bases between. The CDR3 protein is CASTRDAEKLFF. CDR3 nucleotide sequence: TGTGCCAGCACCCGGGACGCGGAAAAACTGTTTTTT. The full variable domain, its missing parts supplied by reference TRBV28 and TRBJ1-4, is DVKVTQSSRYLVKRTGEKVFLECVQDMDHENMFWYRQDPGLGLRLIYFSYDVKMKEKGDIPEGYSVSREKKERFSLILESASTNQTSMYLCASTRDAEKLFFGSGTQLSVL.

A remark on this clonotype: This beta chain is an off-target read within a library intended for alpha chains, so its frequency means little. The gene calls are TRBV5-1 and TRBJ1-2; 7 bases line up with TRBD1. The length of the CDR3 is 16 residues. V lost 1 base and J lost 6; bases outside the gene matches: 12. Germline V gives CDR1 SGHRS, CDR2 YFSETQ. In DNA, the CDR3 is TGCGCCAGCAGCTTGAGGGGGCTCTCATCTTCGGATGGCTACACCTTC. Protein sequence: CASSLRGLSSSDGYTF.

A remark on this clonotype: The junction differs from germline at one of its ends, possibly a read error. The library was designed around alpha chains, so this beta chain is a stray read whose abundance carries little weight. This rearrangement joins TRBV4-1 to TRBJ2-1, with a tentative D call TRBD1 (5 bases). Germline CDR1 MGHRA, CDR2 YSYEKL. The CDR3 has 13 residues. The CDR3 reads CASSQTDITSPIF. In DNA form, the CDR3 reads TGCGCCAGCAGCCAAACGGACATCACCTCTCCCATTTTC.

As regards this clonotype: Being off target in a library aimed at alpha chains, this beta chain has a size of little meaning. The chain is built from TRBV5-5 and TRBJ2-7, with no clear D. V lost 1 base to trimming and J lost 4 bases, with 6 bases between them. Germline V gene sequence: CDR1 SGHKS, CDR2 YYEKEE (reference sequence). The CDR3 has 12 amino acids. CDR3 in DNA: TGTGCCAGCAGCTTGAACCTTTACGAGCAGTACTTC. Translated, it gives CASSLNLYEQYF.

Concerning this clonotype itself: Because this beta chain is a stray read in a library intended to capture alpha chains, its abundance should not be given much weight. The chain has TRBV7-2 and TRBJ2-1; 10 nucleotides line up with TRBD2. V was pared by 5 bases and J by 9 bases, with 16 bases of the junction left unmatched. Germline CDR1 and CDR2: SGHTA and FQGNSA. The CDR3 loop spans 17 amino acids. CDR3 nucleotide sequence: TGTGCCAGCAGCCCGGGGGGTCCGGGACTAGCGCAGGCTGAGCAGTTCTTC. As protein: CASSPGGPGLAQAEQFF. The full variable domain, in which reference TRBV7-2 and TRBJ2-1 provide the parts outside the CDR3, is GAGVSQSPSNKVTEKGKDVELRCDPISGHTALYWYRQSLGQGLEFLIYFQGNSAPDKSGLPSDRFSAERTGGSVSTLTIQRTQQEDSAVYLCASSPGGPGLAQAEQFFGPGTRLTVL.

Points on this clonotype: As an off-target read in a library built for alpha chains, this beta chain has a frequency of little significance. For the CDR3, the DNA is TGTGCCAGCAGTTCCTCGGACGGGGAGACCCAGTACTTC. Translation gives CASSSSDGETQYF. The gene calls are TRBV12-3 or TRBV12-4 and TRBJ2-5; D is ambiguous. Trimming took off 4 bases at V and 5 bases at J, with 11 bases between the two ends. This CDR3 comprises 13 residues.